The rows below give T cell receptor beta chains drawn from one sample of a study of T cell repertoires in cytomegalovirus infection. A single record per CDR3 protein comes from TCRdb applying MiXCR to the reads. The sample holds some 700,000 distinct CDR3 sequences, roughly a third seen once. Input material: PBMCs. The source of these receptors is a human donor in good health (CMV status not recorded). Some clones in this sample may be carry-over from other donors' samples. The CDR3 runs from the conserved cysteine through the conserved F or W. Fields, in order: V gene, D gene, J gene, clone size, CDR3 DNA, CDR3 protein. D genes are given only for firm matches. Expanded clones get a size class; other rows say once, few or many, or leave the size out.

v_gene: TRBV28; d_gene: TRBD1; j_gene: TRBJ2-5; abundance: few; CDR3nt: TGTGCCAGCCGGCCGACAGGGGGACAAGAGACCCAGTACTTC; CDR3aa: CASRPTGGQETQYF
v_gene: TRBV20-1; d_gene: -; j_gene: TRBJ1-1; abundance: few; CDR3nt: TGCAGTGCTAGAGATGGGTCACCTGAAGCTTTCTTT; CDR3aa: CSARDGSPEAFF
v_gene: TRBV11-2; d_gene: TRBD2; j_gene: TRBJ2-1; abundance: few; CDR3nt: TGTGCCAGCAGCTTTATGTGGGGAGGGCTCAATGAGCAGTTCTTC; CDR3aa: CASSFMWGGLNEQFF
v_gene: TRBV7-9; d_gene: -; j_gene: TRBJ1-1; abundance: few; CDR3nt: TGTGCCAGCAGCTTAACAGCTTTTGAAGCTTTCTTT; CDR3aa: CASSLTAFEAFF
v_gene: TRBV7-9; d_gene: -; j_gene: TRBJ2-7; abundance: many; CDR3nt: TGTGCCAGCAGTCCCGGGGTGGGCTACGAGCAGTACTTC; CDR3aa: CASSPGVGYEQYF
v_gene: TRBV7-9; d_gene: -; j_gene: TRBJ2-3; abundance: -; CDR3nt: TGTGCCAGCAGTTCGGCGTCGAGTTCAGATACGCAGTATTTT; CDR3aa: CASSSASSSDTQYF
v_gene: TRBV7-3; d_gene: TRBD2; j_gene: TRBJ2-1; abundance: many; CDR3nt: TGTGCCAGCAGCAACCAAGCGGGGTCGCCTCCCTATGAGCAGTTCTTC; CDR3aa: CASSNQAGSPPYEQFF
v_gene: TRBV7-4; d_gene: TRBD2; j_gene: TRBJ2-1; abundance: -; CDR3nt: TGTGCCAGCAGCTTAGCTGGGCTAGCGGAAAGCTCCTACAATGAGCAGTTCTTC; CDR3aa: CASSLAGLAESSYNEQFF
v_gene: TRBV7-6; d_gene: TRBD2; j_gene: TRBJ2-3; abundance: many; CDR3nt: TGTGCCAGCAGCTTAACAGCGGGAGGGGAAGGTCGCACAGATACGCAGTATTTT; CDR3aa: CASSLTAGGEGRTDTQYF
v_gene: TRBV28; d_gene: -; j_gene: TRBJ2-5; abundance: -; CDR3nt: TGTGCCAGCAGTTCTCCAGGGGTCCAAGAGACCCAGTACTTC; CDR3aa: CASSSPGVQETQYF
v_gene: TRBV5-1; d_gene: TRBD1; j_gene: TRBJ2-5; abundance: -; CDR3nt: TGCGCCAGCAGCTTCCAGGGGGCGAAAACAAGAGAGACCCAGTACTTC; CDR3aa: CASSFQGAKTRETQYF
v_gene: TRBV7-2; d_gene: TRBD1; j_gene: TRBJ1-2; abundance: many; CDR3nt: TGTGCCAGCAGCTTCAGGACAGGGGATGGCTACACCTTC; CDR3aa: CASSFRTGDGYTF
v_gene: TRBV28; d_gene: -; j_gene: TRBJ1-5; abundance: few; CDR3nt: TGTGCCAGCACCCCTCGGGTTGGATTTCAGCCCCAGCATTTT; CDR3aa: CASTPRVGFQPQHF
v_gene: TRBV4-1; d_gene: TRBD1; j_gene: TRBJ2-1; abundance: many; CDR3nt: TGCGCCAGCAGCCAAGATGGAGAAGGGACAGGGGATGAGCAGTTCTTC; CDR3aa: CASSQDGEGTGDEQFF
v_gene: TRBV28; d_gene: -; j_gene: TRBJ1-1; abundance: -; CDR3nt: TGTGCCAGCACCCCACGGGGCAGGGCTGAAGCTTTCTTT; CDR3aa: CASTPRGRAEAFF
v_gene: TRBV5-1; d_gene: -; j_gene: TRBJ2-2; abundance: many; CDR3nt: TGCGCCAGCAGCTTGGTAAGCAGGGCCAACACCGGGGAGCTGTTTTTT; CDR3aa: CASSLVSRANTGELFF
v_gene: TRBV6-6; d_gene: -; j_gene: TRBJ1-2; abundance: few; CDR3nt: TGTGCCAGCAGTTACTCGGGGGCGGATGGCTACACCTTC; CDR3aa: CASSYSGADGYTF
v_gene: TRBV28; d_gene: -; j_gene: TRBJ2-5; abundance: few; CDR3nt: TGTGCCTCAGGGGTGAGAGAGACCCAGTACTTC; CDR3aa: CASGVRETQYF
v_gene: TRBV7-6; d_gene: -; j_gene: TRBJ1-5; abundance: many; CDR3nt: TGTGCCAGCAGTAGGTGGGGTGATCAGCCCCAGCATTTT; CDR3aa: CASSRWGDQPQHF
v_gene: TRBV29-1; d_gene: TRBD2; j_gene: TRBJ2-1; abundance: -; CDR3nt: TGCAGCGTTGAAGGGGCGGTGACTAGCGGGAGGCCTGGATCTTACAATGAGCAGTTCTTC; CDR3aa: CSVEGAVTSGRPGSYNEQFF
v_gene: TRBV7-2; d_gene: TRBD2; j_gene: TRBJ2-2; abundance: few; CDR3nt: TGTGCCAGCAGCTTGCGGACTAGCGGGGCGCTGTTTTTT; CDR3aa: CASSLRTSGALFF
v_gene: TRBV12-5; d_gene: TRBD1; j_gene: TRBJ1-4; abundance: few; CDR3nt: TGTGCTAGTGGTTTGGTTTTACCCTACAGGGGAACTAATGAAAAACTGTTTTTT; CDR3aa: CASGLVLPYRGTNEKLFF
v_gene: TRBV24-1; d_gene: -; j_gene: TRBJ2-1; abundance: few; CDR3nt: TGTGCCACCAGTGATTCTAACACCCCCCGGGACAATGAGCAGTTCTTC; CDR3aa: CATSDSNTPRDNEQFF
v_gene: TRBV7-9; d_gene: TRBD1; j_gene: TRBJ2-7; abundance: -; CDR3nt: TGTGCCAGCAGTTCGACAGGGTCTCCCTACGAGCAGTACTTC; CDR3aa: CASSSTGSPYEQYF
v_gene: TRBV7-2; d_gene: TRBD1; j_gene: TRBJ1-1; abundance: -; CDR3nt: TGTGCCAGCAGTTGGGACAGGGCCGCTGAAGCTTTCTTT; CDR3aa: CASSWDRAAEAFF
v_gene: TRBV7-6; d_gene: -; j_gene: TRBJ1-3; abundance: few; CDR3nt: TGTGCCAGCAGCCCCGGGACGGTCAGCTCTGGAAACACCATATATTTT; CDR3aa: CASSPGTVSSGNTIYF
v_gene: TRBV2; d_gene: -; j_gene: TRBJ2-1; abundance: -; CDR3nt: TGTGCCAGCAGTGACCCCGCGGCAGGGTCTAGGGTTAGGGATGAGCAGTTCTTC; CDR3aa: CASSDPAAGSRVRDEQFF
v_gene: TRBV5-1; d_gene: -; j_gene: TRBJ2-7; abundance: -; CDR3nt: TGCGCCAGCAGCTTGGATGGGGGGCCGGGCGAGCAGTACTTC; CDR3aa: CASSLDGGPGEQYF
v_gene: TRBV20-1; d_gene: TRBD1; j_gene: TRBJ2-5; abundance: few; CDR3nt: TGCAGTGCTAGAGAAACTTTTGGACAGGGTGAGACCCAGTACTTC; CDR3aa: CSARETFGQGETQYF
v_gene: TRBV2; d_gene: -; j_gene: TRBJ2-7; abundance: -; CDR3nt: TGTGCCAGCAGTCCGTTGCAAACGGACTACGAGCAGTACTTC; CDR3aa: CASSPLQTDYEQYF
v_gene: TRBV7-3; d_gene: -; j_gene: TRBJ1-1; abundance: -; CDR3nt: TGTGCCAGCAGCCCCCGGGGGGGGGTGAACACTGAAGCTTTCTTT; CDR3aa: CASSPRGGVNTEAFF
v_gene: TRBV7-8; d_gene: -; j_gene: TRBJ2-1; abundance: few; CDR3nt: TGTGCCAGCAGCTCGGACTTCCAGTTCTACAATGAGCAGTTCTTC; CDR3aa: CASSSDFQFYNEQFF
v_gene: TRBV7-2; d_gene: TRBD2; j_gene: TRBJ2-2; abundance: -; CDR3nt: TGTGCCAGCAGCTTAGATGTAGCGGGAGGCGGGGAGCTGTTTTTT; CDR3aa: CASSLDVAGGGELFF
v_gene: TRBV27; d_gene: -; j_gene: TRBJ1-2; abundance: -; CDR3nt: TGTGCCAGCAGTTGGGGCCCTCAGGCGGATGGCTACACCTTC; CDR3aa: CASSWGPQADGYTF
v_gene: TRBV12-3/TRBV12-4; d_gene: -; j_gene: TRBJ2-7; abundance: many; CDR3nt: TGTGCCAGCAGGCCGGACAGATACGAGCAGTACTTC; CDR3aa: CASRPDRYEQYF
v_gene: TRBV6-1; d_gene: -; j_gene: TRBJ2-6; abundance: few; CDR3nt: TGTGCCAGCAGTGAGTGGAACTCTGGGGCCAACGTCCTGACTTTC; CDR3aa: CASSEWNSGANVLTF
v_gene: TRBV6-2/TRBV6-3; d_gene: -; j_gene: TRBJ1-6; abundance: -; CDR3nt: TGTGCCAGCAGTTACATTCAGGCTTCACCCCTCCACTTT; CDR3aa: CASSYIQASPLHF
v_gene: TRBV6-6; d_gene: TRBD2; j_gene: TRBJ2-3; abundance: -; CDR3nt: TGTGCCAGCAGGGGACTAGCGGGGGATAGCACAGATACGCAGTATTTT; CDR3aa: CASRGLAGDSTDTQYF
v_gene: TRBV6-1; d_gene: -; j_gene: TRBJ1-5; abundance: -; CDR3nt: TGTGCCAGCAGTGAAGCGCTTCTTCTATTCGGCCTAAACAATCAGCCCCAGCATTTT; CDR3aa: CASSEALLLFGLNNQPQHF
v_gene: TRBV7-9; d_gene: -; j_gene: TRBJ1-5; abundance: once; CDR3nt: TGTGCCAGCAGCCCTAGTATCAATCAGCCCCAGCATTTT; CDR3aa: CASSPSINQPQHF
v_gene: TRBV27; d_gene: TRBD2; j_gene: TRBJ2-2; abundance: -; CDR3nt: TGTGCCAGCAGGGATGGACTAGCGGTGACTACCGGGGAGCTGTTTTTT; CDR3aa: CASRDGLAVTTGELFF
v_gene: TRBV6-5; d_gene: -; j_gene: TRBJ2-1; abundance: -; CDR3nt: TGTGCCAGCAGTTACTCGACATCCACGTACTACAATGAGCAGTTCTTC; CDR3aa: CASSYSTSTYYNEQFF
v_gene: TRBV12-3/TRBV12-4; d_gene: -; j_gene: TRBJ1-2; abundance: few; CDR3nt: TGTGCCAGCAGTTTAACAGGTGGCTACACCTTC; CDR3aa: CASSLTGGYTF
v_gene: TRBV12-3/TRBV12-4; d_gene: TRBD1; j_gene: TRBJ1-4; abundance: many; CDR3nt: TGTGCCAGCAGAACTGGGACGGACGGGACAGATAATGAAAAACTGTTTTTT; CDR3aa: CASRTGTDGTDNEKLFF